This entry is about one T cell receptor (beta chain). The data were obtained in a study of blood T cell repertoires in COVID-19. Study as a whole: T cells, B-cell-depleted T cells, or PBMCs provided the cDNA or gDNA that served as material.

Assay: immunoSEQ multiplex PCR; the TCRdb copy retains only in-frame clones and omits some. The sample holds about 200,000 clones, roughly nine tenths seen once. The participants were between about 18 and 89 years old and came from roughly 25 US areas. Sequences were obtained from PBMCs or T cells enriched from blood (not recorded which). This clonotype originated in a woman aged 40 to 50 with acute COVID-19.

The CDR3 here is CASSAPGTSGSNEQFF. The CDR3 DNA reads TGTGCCAGCAGTGCGCCCGGGACTAGCGGGAGCAATGAGCAGTTCTTC. The rearrangement joins TRBV2 to TRBJ2-1, with 14 bases identical to TRBD2. The V segment lost 4 bases and the J segment 6 bases; nucleotides outside the gene matches: 5. From germline, CDR1 is SNHLY and CDR2 FYNNEI. CDR3 size: 16 residues.